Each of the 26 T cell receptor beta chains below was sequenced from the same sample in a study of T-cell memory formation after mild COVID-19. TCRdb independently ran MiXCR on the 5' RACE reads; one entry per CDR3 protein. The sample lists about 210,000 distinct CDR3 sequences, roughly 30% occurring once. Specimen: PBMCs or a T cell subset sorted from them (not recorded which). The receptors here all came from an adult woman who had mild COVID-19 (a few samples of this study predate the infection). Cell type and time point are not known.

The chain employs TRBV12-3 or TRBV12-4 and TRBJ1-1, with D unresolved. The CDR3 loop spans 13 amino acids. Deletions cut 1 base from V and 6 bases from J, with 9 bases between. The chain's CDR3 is CASSLGEVAEAFF. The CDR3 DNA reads TGTGCCAGCAGTTTAGGAGAGGTGGCTGAAGCTTTCTTT.

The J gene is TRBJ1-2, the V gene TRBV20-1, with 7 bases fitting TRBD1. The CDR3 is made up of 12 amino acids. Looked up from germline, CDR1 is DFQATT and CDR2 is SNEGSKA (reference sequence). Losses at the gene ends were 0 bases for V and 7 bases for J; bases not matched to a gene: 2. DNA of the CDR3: TGCAGTGCTAGAGAAGGGGGCTCTGGCTACACCTTC. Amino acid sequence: CSAREGGSGYTF.

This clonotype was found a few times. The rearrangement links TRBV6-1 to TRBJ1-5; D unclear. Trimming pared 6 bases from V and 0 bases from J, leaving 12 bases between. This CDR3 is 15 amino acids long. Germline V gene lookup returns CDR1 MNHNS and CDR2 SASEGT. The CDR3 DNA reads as TGTGCCAGCAGGAGACACGATTATAGCAATCAGCCCCAGCATTTT. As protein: CASRRHDYSNQPQHF.

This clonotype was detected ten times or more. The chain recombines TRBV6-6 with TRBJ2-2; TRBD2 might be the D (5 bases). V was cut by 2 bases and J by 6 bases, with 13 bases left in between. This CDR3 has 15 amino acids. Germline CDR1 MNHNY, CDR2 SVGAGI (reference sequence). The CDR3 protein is CASSYEGETAGELFF. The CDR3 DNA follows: TGTGCCAGCAGTTACGAGGGAGAAACAGCCGGGGAGCTGTTTTTT.

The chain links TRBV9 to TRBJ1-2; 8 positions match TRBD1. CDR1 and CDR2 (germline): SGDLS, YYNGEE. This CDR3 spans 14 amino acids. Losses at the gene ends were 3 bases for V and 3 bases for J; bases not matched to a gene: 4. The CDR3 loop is CASSGRTGHYGYTF. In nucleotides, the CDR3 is TGTGCCAGCAGCGGAAGGACAGGGCACTATGGCTACACCTTC.

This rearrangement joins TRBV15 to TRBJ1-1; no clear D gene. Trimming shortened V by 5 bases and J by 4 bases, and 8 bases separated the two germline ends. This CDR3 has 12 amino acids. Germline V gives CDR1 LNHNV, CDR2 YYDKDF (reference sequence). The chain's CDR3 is CATSLEGTEAFF. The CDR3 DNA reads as TGTGCCACCAGCCTTGAGGGCACTGAAGCTTTCTTT.

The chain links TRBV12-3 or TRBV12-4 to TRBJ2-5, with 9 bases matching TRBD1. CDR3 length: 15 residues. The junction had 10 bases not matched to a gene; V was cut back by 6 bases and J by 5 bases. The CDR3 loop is CASSHRQGVAETQYF. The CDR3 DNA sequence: TGTGCCAGCAGCCATCGACAGGGGGTTGCGGAGACCCAGTACTTC.

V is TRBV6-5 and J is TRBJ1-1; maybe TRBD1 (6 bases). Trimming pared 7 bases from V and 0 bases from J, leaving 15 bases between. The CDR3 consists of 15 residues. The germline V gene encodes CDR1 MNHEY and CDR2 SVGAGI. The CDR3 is CASIKTDSVNTEAFF. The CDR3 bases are TGTGCCAGCATTAAAACGGACAGCGTGAACACTGAAGCTTTCTTT.

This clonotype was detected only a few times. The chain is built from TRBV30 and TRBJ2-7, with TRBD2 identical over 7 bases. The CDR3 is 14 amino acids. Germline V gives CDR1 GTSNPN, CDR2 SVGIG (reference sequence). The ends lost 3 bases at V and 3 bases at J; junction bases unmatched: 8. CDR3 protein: CAWSVGTTFYEQYF. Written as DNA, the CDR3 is TGTGCCTGGAGCGTAGGGACTACCTTCTACGAGCAGTACTTC.

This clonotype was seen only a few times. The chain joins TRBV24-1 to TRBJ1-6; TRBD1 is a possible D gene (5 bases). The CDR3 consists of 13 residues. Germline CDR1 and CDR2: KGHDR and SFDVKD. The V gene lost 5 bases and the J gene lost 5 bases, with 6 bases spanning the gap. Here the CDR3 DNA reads TGTGCCACCAGTGCCAGGGATAATTCACCCCTCCACTTT. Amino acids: CATSARDNSPLHF.

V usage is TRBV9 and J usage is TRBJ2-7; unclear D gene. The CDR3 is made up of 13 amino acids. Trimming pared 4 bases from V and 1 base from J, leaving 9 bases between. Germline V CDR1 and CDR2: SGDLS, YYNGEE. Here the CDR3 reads CASSTDPSYEQYF. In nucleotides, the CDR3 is TGTGCCAGCAGCACAGACCCATCCTACGAGCAGTACTTC.

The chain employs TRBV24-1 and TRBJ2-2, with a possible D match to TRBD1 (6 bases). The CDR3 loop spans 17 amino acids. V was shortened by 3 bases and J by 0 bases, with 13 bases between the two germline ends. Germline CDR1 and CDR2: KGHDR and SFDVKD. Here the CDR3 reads CATSDAPGQANTGELFF. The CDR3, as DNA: TGTGCCACCAGTGATGCCCCGGGACAAGCGAACACCGGGGAGCTGTTTTTT.

CDR3 loop: CASSTSVNNEQFF. The CDR3 DNA reads as TGTGCCAGCAGTACCAGCGTTAACAATGAGCAGTTCTTC. The chain employs TRBV7-3 and TRBJ2-1; D gene unclear. This CDR3 has 13 amino acids. Trimming took off 6 bases at V and 5 bases at J, with 11 bases between the two ends. Germline V gives CDR1 SGHTA, CDR2 FQGTGA.

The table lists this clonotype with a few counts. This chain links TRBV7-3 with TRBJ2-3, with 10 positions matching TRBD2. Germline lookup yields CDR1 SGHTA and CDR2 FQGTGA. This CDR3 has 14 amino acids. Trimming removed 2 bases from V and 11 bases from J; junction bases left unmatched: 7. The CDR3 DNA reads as TGTGCCAGCAGCTTAGACCCTAGCGGGAGTAGGCAGTATTTT. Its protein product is CASSLDPSGSRQYF.

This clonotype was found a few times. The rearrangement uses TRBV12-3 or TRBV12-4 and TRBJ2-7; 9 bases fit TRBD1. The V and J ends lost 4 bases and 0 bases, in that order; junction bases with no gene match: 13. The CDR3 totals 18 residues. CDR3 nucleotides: TGTGCCAGCAGTTCGGGACAGGGCCGTCTCTGGTCCTCCTACGAGCAGTACTTC. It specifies CASSSGQGRLWSSYEQYF.

The CDR3 nucleotides read TGCGCCAGCAGCACCTACCTGGGGTCCTACGAGCAGTACTTC. Amino acids: CASSTYLGSYEQYF. J is TRBJ2-7 and V is TRBV5-1; D call uncertain. V lost 4 bases and J 1 base, leaving 12 bases between the germline ends. The CDR3 runs 14 residues. Germline lookup yields CDR1 SGHRS and CDR2 YFSETQ.

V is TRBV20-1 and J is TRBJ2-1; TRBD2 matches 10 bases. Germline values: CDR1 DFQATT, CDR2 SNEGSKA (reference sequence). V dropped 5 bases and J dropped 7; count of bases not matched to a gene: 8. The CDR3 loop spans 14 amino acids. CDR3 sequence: CSAPGLALRNEQFF. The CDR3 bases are TGCAGTGCTCCGGGACTAGCGTTAAGAAATGAGCAGTTCTTC.

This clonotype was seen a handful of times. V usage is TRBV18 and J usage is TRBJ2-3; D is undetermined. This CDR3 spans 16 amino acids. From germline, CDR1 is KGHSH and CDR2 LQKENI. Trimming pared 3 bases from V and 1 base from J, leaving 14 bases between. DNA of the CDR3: TGTGCCAGCTCACCGACTTCGGGTCCGGGCACAGATACGCAGTATTTT. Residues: CASSPTSGPGTDTQYF.

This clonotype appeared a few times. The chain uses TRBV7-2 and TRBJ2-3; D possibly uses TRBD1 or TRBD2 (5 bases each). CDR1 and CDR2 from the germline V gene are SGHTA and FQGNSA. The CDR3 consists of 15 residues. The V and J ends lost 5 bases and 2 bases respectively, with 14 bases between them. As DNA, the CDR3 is TGTGCCAGCAGCCCGGGGCCTTATCACACAGATACGCAGTATTTT. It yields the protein CASSPGPYHTDTQYF.

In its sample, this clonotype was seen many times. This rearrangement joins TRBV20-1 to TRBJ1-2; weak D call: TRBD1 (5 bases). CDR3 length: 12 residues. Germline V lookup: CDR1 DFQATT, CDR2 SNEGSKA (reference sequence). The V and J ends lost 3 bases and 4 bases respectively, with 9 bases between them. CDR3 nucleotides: TGCAGTGCTAGTTGGCAGGGCTATGGCTACACCTTC. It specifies CSASWQGYGYTF.

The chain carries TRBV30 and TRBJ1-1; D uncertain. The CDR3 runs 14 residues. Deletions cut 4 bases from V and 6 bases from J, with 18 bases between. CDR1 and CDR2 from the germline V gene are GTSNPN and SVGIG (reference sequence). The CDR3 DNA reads TGTGCCTGGAAAGTTCTTGTTGATTCTGCTGAAGCTTTCTTT. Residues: CAWKVLVDSAEAFF. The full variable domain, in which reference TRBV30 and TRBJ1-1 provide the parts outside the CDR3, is SQTIHQWPATLVQPVGSPLSLECTVEGTSNPNLYWYRQAAGRGLQLLFYSVGIGQISSEVPQNLSASRPQDRQFILSSKKLLLSDSGFYLCAWKVLVDSAEAFFGQGTRLTVV.

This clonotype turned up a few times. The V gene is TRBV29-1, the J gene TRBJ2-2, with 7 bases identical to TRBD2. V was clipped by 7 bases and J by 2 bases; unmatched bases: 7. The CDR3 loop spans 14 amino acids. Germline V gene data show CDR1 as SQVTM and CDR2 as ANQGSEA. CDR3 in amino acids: CSAETSPNTGELFF. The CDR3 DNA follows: TGCAGCGCTGAGACTAGCCCAAACACCGGGGAGCTGTTTTTT.

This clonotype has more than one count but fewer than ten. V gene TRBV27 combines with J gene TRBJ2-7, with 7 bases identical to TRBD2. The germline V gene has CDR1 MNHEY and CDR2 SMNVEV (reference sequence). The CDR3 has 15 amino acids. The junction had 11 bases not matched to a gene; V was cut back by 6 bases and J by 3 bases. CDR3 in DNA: TGTGCCAGCAGCCCATCAGCGGGAATCTTCTACGAGCAGTACTTC. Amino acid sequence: CASSPSAGIFYEQYF.

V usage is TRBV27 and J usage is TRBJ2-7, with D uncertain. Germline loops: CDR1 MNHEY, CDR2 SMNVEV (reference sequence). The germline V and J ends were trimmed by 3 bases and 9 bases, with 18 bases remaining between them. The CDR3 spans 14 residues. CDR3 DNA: TGTGCCAGCAGTTTGTACGGATTTAGAGGTGTGCAGTACTTC. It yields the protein CASSLYGFRGVQYF.

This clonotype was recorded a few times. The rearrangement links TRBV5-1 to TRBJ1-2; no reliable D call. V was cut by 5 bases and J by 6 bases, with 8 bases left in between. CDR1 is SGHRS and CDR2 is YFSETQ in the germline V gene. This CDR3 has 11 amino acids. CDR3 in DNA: TGCGCCAGCAGTTACGACGATGGCTACACCTTC. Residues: CASSYDDGYTF.

The chain's CDR3 is CASSTGTGVPEAFF. CDR3 nucleotide sequence: TGTGCCAGCAGTACCGGGACAGGGGTCCCTGAAGCTTTCTTT. V usage is TRBV6-1 and J usage is TRBJ1-1, with 10 positions matching TRBD1. Germline values: CDR1 MNHNS, CDR2 SASEGT. This CDR3 spans 14 amino acids. V lost 5 bases to trimming and J lost 6 bases; unmatched junction nucleotides: 6.